A selection of T cell receptor beta chains follows, all from one sample in a study of CD8+CD57+ T cells in acquired aplastic anemia. TCRdb re-analysed the reads in MiXCR, keeping a single row per CDR3 protein. The data contain over 150,000 distinct CDR3 sequences, 35% to 55% of them singletons. Sequenced: sorted CD4+, CD8+, or CD8+CD57+ T cells (not recorded which) from PBMCs. These receptors were taken from a human donor in good health. CDR3s include the opening cysteine and the closing phenylalanine or tryptophan. D genes are given only for firm matches. Expanded clones are given a class, and other clones once, few, many or no size at all.

size: many; V: TRBV5-1; D: TRBD1; J: TRBJ1-1; CDR3: CASSPKTGSNTEAFF; DNA: TGCGCCAGCAGCCCAAAGACAGGGTCGAACACTGAAGCTTTCTTT
size: -; V: TRBV15; D: TRBD2; J: TRBJ2-3; CDR3: CATSRGGTSGAVDTQYF; DNA: TGTGCCACCAGCAGAGGTGGGACTAGCGGGGCTGTGGATACGCAGTATTTT
size: -; V: TRBV5-1; D: -; J: TRBJ1-2; CDR3: CASSLGSREYGYTF; DNA: TGCGCCAGCAGCTTGGGATCGAGGGAATATGGCTACACCTTC
size: many; V: TRBV7-3; D: -; J: TRBJ2-2; CDR3: CASSVLGPGAGELFF; DNA: TGTGCCAGCAGCGTCTTGGGACCGGGGGCGGGGGAGCTGTTTTTT
size: -; V: TRBV15; D: TRBD1; J: TRBJ1-6; CDR3: CATSRGTRGREVGSPLHF; DNA: TGTGCCACCAGCAGAGGGACCAGGGGGCGCGAGGTGGGATCACCCCTCCACTTT
size: few; V: TRBV15; D: -; J: TRBJ2-3; CDR3: CATSREAGSTDTQYF; DNA: TGTGCCACCAGCAGAGAGGCAGGCAGCACAGATACGCAGTATTTT
size: -; V: TRBV15; D: -; J: TRBJ1-6; CDR3: CATSSTGLSNSPLHF; DNA: TGTGCCACCAGCAGCACAGGGCTTAGTAATTCACCCCTCCACTTT
size: few; V: TRBV7-2; D: -; J: TRBJ1-5; CDR3: CASSLIDNQPQHF; DNA: TGTGCCAGCAGCTTAATCGACAATCAGCCCCAGCATTTT
size: -; V: TRBV6-1; D: TRBD1; J: TRBJ1-1; CDR3: CASSAGQVNTEAFF; DNA: TGTGCCAGCAGCGCAGGACAGGTGAACACTGAAGCTTTCTTT
size: once; V: TRBV20-1; D: -; J: TRBJ2-3; CDR3: CSARPHRNTQYF; DNA: TGCAGTGCTCGACCCCACCGGAATACGCAGTATTTT
size: many; V: TRBV11-2; D: TRBD1; J: TRBJ1-5; CDR3: CASSGQVGVSYQPQHF; DNA: TGTGCCAGCAGCGGACAGGTTGGGGTGTCCTACCAGCCCCAGCATTTT
size: -; V: TRBV2; D: TRBD1; J: TRBJ2-5; CDR3: CASTYIPGQVQETQYF; DNA: TGTGCCAGCACATATATTCCGGGACAGGTCCAAGAGACCCAGTACTTC
size: -; V: TRBV29-1; D: TRBD1; J: TRBJ2-3; CDR3: CSARDSRGNTDTQYF; DNA: TGCAGTGCTAGAGACTCCAGGGGGAACACAGATACGCAGTATTTT
size: -; V: TRBV6-1; D: -; J: TRBJ1-2; CDR3: CASSGQDRYGYTF; DNA: TGTGCCAGCAGCGGGCAGGACCGCTATGGCTACACCTTC
size: -; V: TRBV2; D: TRBD2; J: TRBJ2-5; CDR3: CASSPRLAGETQYF; DNA: TGTGCCAGCAGTCCCCGACTAGCGGGAGAGACCCAGTACTTC
size: -; V: TRBV13; D: -; J: TRBJ2-7; CDR3: CASSLGRGYEQYF; DNA: TGTGCCAGCAGCTTAGGTAGGGGGTACGAGCAGTACTTC
size: many; V: TRBV12-3/TRBV12-4; D: -; J: TRBJ2-2; CDR3: CASSSTVNTGELFF; DNA: TGTGCCAGCAGTTCTACAGTCAACACCGGGGAGCTGTTTTTT
size: -; V: TRBV20-1; D: -; J: TRBJ1-6; CDR3: CSAPSRGLGSSPLHF; DNA: TGCAGTGCGCCGTCCCGGGGTTTGGGGAGTTCACCCCTCCACTTT
size: -; V: TRBV7-8; D: -; J: TRBJ2-2; CDR3: CASSLGSLGFSGAGELFF; DNA: TGTGCCAGCAGCTTAGGATCTTTAGGTTTCTCTGGGGCCGGGGAGCTGTTTTTT
size: -; V: TRBV19; D: TRBD1; J: TRBJ1-2; CDR3: CASMARDRPGYTF; DNA: TGTGCCAGTATGGCCCGGGACAGGCCCGGCTACACCTTC
size: many; V: TRBV2; D: -; J: TRBJ1-5; CDR3: CASRRDNQPQHF; DNA: TGTGCCAGCAGGCGCGACAATCAGCCCCAGCATTTT
size: -; V: TRBV5-1; D: TRBD1; J: TRBJ1-5; CDR3: CASSLGDRTNQPQHF; DNA: TGCGCCAGCAGCTTGGGGGACAGGACTAATCAGCCCCAGCATTTT